The present T cell receptor beta chain was sequenced within a study of Tregs in tolerant kidney transplant recipients. Study outcomes and limitations: Nucleotide sequences could not be compared across some patients' samples due to primer changes. Validation in larger populations is needed because few patients were studied.

Using immunoSEQ multiplex PCR, the repertoire was profiled, and TCRdb retains in-frame clones only, with some absent. The sample holds about 100,000 clones, roughly 93% seen once. CDR3 length: 15 residues. The V end lost 6 bases, the J end lost 0 bases, and 11 bases lay between the germline ends. The germline V gene encodes CDR1 MDHEN and CDR2 SYDVKM. As concerns this clone: Its antigen remains unidentified.

V is TRBV28 and J is TRBJ2-2, with D possibly TRBD2 on 6 matching bases. The clonotype originates from a human donor who received a combined kidney and bone marrow transplant. The input for sequencing was CD4+ T cells from blood, taken before the transplant. The CDR3 region has the DNA TGTGCCAGCAGCTGGGGACTTACGAACACCGGGGAGCTGTTTTTT. It codes for CASSWGLTNTGELFF.